These 5 T cell receptor beta chains were all obtained from the same sample, sequenced in a study of vaccination effects on CD4 cells after COVID-19. No cognate antigen is known for these TCRs. Viral peptide pool expansion of antigen-specific CD4+ T cells preceded sequencing in the ViraFEST assay. Following culture for about ten days, CD4+ T cells were isolated. Participants were given two doses of BNT162b2 or mRNA-1273 vaccine. Sequencing used immunoSEQ multiplex PCR; TCRdb keeps in-frame clones, though not all of them. The sample has about 59,000 clones, around four fifths seen once; the top ten hold roughly 2%. Sequenced here: CD4+ T cells from PBMCs cultured with HCoV-OC43 spike peptides, sampled after COVID-19 vaccination. Subset given: HCoV-OC43 spike overlapping peptide pool stimulation. The receptors stem from a human donor who received a COVID-19 vaccine.

V gene TRBV19 combines with J gene TRBJ2-3; the D gene is possibly TRBD2 (7 bases). The germline CDR1 and CDR2 sequences are LNHDA and SQIVND (reference sequence). The V end was cut by 3 bases, the J end by 0 bases, with 13 bases between. This CDR3 has 16 residues. Here the CDR3 reads CASSMLGGGSTDTQYF. The CDR3, as DNA: TGTGCCAGTAGTATGTTAGGGGGGGGAAGCACAGATACGCAGTATTTT.

The chain has TRBV30 and TRBJ2-2; D gene ambiguous. Trimming pared 4 bases from V and 6 bases from J, leaving 9 bases between. CDR1 and CDR2 (germline): GTSNPN, SVGIG (reference sequence). The CDR3 has 12 amino acids. This CDR3 reads CAWKYRPGELFF. The CDR3 coding sequence is TGTGCCTGGAAATATAGGCCCGGGGAGCTGTTTTTT.

The rearrangement links TRBV7-2 to TRBJ1-5, with 7 bases fitting TRBD1. After removal of 2 bases from V and 0 bases from J, the junction contained 7 bases not matched to a gene. CDR3 length: 17 amino acids. The germline V gene has CDR1 SGHTA and CDR2 FQGNSA. Here the CDR3 reads CASSLTGTANSNQPQHF. The CDR3 nucleotides read TGTGCCAGCAGCTTAACCGGGACAGCAAATAGCAATCAGCCCCAGCATTTT.

The V gene is TRBV2, the J gene TRBJ2-1; 12 nucleotides line up with TRBD1. The CDR3 is made up of 15 amino acids. CDR1 is SNHLY and CDR2 is FYNNEI in the germline V gene. The junction had 4 bases not matched to a gene; V was cut back by 1 base and J by 9 bases. CDR3 DNA sequence: TGTGCCAGCAGTGAAGGGGACAGGGGGCTGGGTGAGCAGTTCTTC. Translation gives CASSEGDRGLGEQFF.

The V and J genes are TRBV19 and TRBJ2-5; the match to TRBD2 covers 12 bases. V shed 4 bases, J shed 1 base, and the junction held 4 bases outside the gene matches. This CDR3 is built from 16 residues. Germline V gene data show CDR1 as LNHDA and CDR2 as SQIVND (reference sequence). The CDR3 sequence is CASSRSSGGAQETQYF. The DNA for the CDR3 is TGTGCCAGTAGTAGATCTAGCGGGGGGGCCCAAGAGACCCAGTACTTC. The entire variable domain, with the rest obtained from reference TRBV19 and TRBJ2-5, is as follows: DGGITQSPKYLFRKEGQNVTLSCEQNLNHDAMYWYRQDPGQGLRLIYYSQIVNDFQKGDIAEGYSVSREKKESFPLTVTSAQKNPTAFYLCASSRSSGGAQETQYFGPGTRLLVL.